A selection of T cell receptor beta chains follows, all from one sample in a study of T cells in localized non-small cell lung cancer. TCRdb's copy holds only in-frame clones and misses some; the assay was immunoSEQ multiplex PCR. The repertoire holds around 17,000 clones, with 90% as singletons. Specimen: peripheral blood mononuclear cells, collected before any cancer treatment. The source is a woman aged 35 to 69 with stage III lung adenocarcinoma. CDR3s include the opening cysteine and the closing phenylalanine or tryptophan. D genes are given only for firm matches. Size values are once, few and many counts, or a class for expanded clones, and some rows have none.

DNA,CDR3,V,size,J,D
TGTGCCAGCAGCAGCCCCGCGGGAGCTTTCTTT,CASSSPAGAFF,TRBV7-2,NA,TRBJ1-1,NA
TGTGCCAGCTCCCCAATTGCGCTGGGCGGGGGGGCCTTCGTTGAGCAGTTCTTC,CASSPIALGGGAFVEQFF,TRBV18,NA,TRBJ2-1,TRBD2
TGTGCCACCAGCACCCTGGCGGGGGCATACAATGAGCAGTTCTTC,CATSTLAGAYNEQFF,TRBV15,NA,TRBJ2-1,NA
TGTGCCAGCAGCTTCTCACAGGGTTGGAACACTGAAGCTTTCTTT,CASSFSQGWNTEAFF,TRBV7-2,NA,TRBJ1-1,NA
TGTGCCAGCAGTGGGCAGTCCGAGCAGTACTTC,CASSGQSEQYF,TRBV2,NA,TRBJ2-7,NA
TGTGCCATCACTCCGACAGGGCGGTATGAAAAACTGTTTTTT,CAITPTGRYEKLFF,TRBV10-3,once,TRBJ1-4,TRBD1
TGTGCCAGCAGTTACACGAAACAGCCCGCTCTGGGCGAGCAGTACTTC,CASSYTKQPALGEQYF,TRBV6-5,NA,TRBJ2-7,NA
TGTGCCAGCAGCAAGTTCGGGGAGCTGTTTTTT,CASSKFGELFF,TRBV6-5,few,TRBJ2-2,NA
TGTGCCAGCTCTACGGGGAATCAGCCCCAGCATTTT,CASSTGNQPQHF,TRBV27,NA,TRBJ1-5,NA
TGTGCCAGCAGCTCCGCCGGGGCAGGTTCCTACGAGCAGTACTTC,CASSSAGAGSYEQYF,TRBV28,NA,TRBJ2-7,NA
TGCGCCAGCAGACTTAGCGGGGGGGCTATCTACGAGCAGTACTTC,CASRLSGGAIYEQYF,TRBV5-1,NA,TRBJ2-7,TRBD2
TGTGCCAGTAGAACCCTACAGGGAACTAATGAAAAACTGTTTTTT,CASRTLQGTNEKLFF,TRBV19,NA,TRBJ1-4,NA
TGCGCCAGCAGCCCCGAGGGCACCGGGGAGCTGTTTTTT,CASSPEGTGELFF,TRBV5-1,NA,TRBJ2-2,NA
TGTGCCAGTAGTTTGGGGACTAGCGGGAGGGCCTTTGAGCAGTTCTTC,CASSLGTSGRAFEQFF,TRBV19,once,TRBJ2-1,TRBD2
TGTGCCAGCAGCTTAACGCAGGGCTACAATGAGCAGTTCTTC,CASSLTQGYNEQFF,TRBV7-6,NA,TRBJ2-1,NA
TGTGCCAGCAGCCTTGAACTCAATCAGCCCCAGCATTTT,CASSLELNQPQHF,TRBV27,few,TRBJ1-5,NA
TGTGCCAGCAGCTTGGTTGGGACTAGTAGTACGCAGTATTTT,CASSLVGTSSTQYF,TRBV5-5,NA,TRBJ2-3,TRBD2